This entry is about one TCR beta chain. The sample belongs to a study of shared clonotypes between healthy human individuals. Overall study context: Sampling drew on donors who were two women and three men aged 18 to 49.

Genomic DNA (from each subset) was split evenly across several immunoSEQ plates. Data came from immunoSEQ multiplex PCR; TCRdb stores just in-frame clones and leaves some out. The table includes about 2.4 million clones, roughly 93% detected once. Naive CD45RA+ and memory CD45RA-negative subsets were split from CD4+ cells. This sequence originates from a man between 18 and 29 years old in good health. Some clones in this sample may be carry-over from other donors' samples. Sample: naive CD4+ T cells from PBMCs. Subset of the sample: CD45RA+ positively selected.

The CDR3 DNA reads TGTGCCAGCTCAAAACAGCATGAGCAGTTCTTC. It yields the protein CASSKQHEQFF. The chain couples TRBV18 to TRBJ2-1, with no clear D. The germline V and J ends were trimmed by 5 bases and 8 bases, with 7 bases remaining between them. The CDR3 covers 11 residues. Germline assignment: CDR1 KGHSH and CDR2 LQKENI.